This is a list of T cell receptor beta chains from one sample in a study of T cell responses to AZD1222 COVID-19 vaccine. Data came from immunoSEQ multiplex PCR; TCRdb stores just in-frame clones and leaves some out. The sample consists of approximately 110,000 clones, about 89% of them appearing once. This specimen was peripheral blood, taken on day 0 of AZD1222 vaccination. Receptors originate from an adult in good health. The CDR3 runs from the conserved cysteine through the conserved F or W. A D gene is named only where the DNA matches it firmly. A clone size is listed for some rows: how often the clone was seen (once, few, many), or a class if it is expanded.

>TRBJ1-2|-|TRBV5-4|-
CASSLALLGGYTF
TGTGCCAGCAGCTTGGCCCTATTGGGTGGCTACACCTTC
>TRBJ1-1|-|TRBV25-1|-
CASTWGTNTEAFF
TGTGCCAGCACGTGGGGCACGAACACTGAAGCTTTCTTT
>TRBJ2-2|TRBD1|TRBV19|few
CASSTWDRATGELFF
TGTGCCAGTAGTACCTGGGACAGGGCCACCGGGGAGCTGTTTTTT
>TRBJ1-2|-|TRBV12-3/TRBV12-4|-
CASSLIGYGYTF
TGTGCCAGCAGTTTAATCGGCTATGGCTACACCTTC
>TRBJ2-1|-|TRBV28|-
CASGGRYNEQFF
TGTGCCAGCGGGGGACGGTACAATGAGCAGTTCTTC
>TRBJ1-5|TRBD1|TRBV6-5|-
CASRQTGRNQPQHF
TGTGCCAGCAGACAGACAGGGCGAAATCAGCCCCAGCATTTT
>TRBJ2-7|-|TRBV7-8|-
CASSLSTRAYEQYF
TGTGCCAGCAGCTTAAGTACTAGAGCCTACGAGCAGTACTTC
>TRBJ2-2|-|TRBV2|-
CAIVEGSNTGELFF
TGTGCCATCGTCGAGGGTTCCAACACCGGGGAGCTGTTTTTT
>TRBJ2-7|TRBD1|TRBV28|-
CASRPMDRGYEQYF
TGTGCCAGCAGGCCCATGGACAGGGGCTACGAGCAGTACTTC
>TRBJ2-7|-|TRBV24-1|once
CATRASVAIQYF
TGTGCCACCAGGGCCTCAGTTGCTATTCAGTACTTC
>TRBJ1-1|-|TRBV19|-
CASSIRGGEAFF
TGTGCCAGTAGTATACGGGGAGGGGAAGCTTTCTTT
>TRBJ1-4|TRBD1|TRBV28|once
CASSLAGGITNEKLFF
TGTGCCAGCAGTTTGGCAGGGGGTATAACTAATGAAAAACTGTTTTTT
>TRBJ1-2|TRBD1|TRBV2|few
CASKQNRGTDYGYTF
TGTGCCAGCAAACAGAACAGGGGCACGGACTATGGCTACACCTTC
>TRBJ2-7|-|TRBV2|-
CASQRVISSYEQYF
TGTGCCAGCCAGCGGGTCATCAGCTCCTACGAGCAGTACTTC
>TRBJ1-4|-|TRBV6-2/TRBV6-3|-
CASSARATEKLFF
TGTGCCAGCAGCGCCCGAGCCACGGAAAAACTGTTTTTT
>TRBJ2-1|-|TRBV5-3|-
CARSLAPSNEQFF
TGTGCCAGAAGCTTGGCCCCAAGCAATGAGCAGTTCTTC
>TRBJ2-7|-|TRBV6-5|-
CASSNTLNINF
TGTGCCAGCAGTAACACGTTGAATATCAACTTC
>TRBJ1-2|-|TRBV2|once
CASSRMNYGYTF
TGTGCCAGCAGTAGGATGAACTATGGCTACACCTTC
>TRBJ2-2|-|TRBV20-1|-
CSASRGGPSGELFF
TGCAGTGCTAGTCGGGGCGGTCCCTCCGGGGAGCTGTTTTTT
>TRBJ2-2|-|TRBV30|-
CAWSVRLNTGELFF
TGTGCCTGGAGTGTACGGCTGAACACCGGGGAGCTGTTTTTT
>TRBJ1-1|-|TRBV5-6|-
CASRQAPRTEAFF
TGTGCCAGCAGACAGGCTCCCCGCACTGAAGCTTTCTTT
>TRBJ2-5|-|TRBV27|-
CASSFLQETQYF
TGTGCCAGCAGTTTCCTCCAAGAGACCCAGTACTTC
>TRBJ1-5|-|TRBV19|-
CASQTGPVSSPQHF
TGTGCCAGTCAAACGGGCCCCGTGAGTTCGCCCCAGCATTTT
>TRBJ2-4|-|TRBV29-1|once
CSVEGTGTSDIQYF
TGCAGCGTTGAAGGGACCGGGACTTCGGACATTCAGTACTTC
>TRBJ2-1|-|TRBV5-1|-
CASSRVRDTQSYNEQFF
TGCGCCAGCAGCCGGGTTCGGGACACCCAATCCTACAATGAGCAGTTCTTC
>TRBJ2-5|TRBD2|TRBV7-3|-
CASSPVGGSGGLAAQYF
TGTGCCAGCAGCCCGGTCGGAGGAAGCGGGGGACTGGCGGCCCAGTACTTC
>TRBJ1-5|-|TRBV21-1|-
CASSNWGVEDQPQHF
TGTGCCAGCAGCAATTGGGGCGTAGAGGATCAGCCCCAGCATTTT
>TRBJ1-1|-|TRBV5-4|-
CASSLATEAFF
TGTGCCAGCAGCTTAGCCACTGAAGCTTTCTTT
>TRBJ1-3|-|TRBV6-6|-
CASSPGGPIYF
TGTGCCAGCAGCCCCGGGGGGCCCATATATTTT
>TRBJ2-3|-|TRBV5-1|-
CASSLVGVRTDTQYF
TGCGCCAGCAGCTTGGTAGGGGTGCGCACAGATACGCAGTATTTT
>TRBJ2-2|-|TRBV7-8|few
CASSFQGGNTGELFF
TGTGCCAGCAGCTTTCAGGGGGGGAACACCGGGGAGCTGTTTTTT
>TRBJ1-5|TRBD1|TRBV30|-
CAWSPGQGDSNQPQHF
TGTGCCTGGAGTCCTGGACAGGGGGATAGCAATCAGCCCCAGCATTTT
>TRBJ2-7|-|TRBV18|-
CASSPLDGVRYEQYF
TGTGCCAGCTCACCTTTGGACGGAGTTCGCTACGAGCAGTACTTC
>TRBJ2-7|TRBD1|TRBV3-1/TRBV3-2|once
CASSRAPGQGIHEQYF
TGTGCCAGCAGCCGAGCACCGGGACAGGGGATCCACGAGCAGTACTTC